These 19 T cell receptor beta chains came from one sample sequenced in a study of OX40 agonist ivuxolimab in advanced cancers. Measured with immunoSEQ multiplex PCR; TCRdb has only the in-frame clones, and not every one. The top ten hold roughly 13% of the sample, which has around 37,000 clones, around nine tenths seen once. Specimen: CD4+ or CD8+ T cells sorted from blood, collected in a trial of the OX40 agonist ivuxolimab. The receptors originated from an adult with an advanced solid tumor such as melanoma, head and neck, liver or kidney cancer.

The chain employs TRBV7-9 and TRBJ2-7; 7 bases agree with TRBD1. Germline CDR1 and CDR2: SEHNR and FQNEAQ (reference sequence). The CDR3 sequence is 16 residues long. V was clipped by 3 bases and J by 0 bases; unmatched bases: 8. The CDR3 nucleotides are TGTGCCAGCAGCTTCGACCCGGGACAGAACTCCTACGAGCAGTACTTC. Its translation is CASSFDPGQNSYEQYF.

The chain employs TRBV7-6 and TRBJ1-6; D remains unclear. The V end lost 3 bases, the J end lost 4 bases, and 16 bases lay between the germline ends. This CDR3 has 17 amino acids. The V gene's germline CDR1 is SGHVS and CDR2 FNYEAQ. The CDR3 DNA sequence: TGTGCCAGCAGCTTGAATGATCCCCAGGTTTATAATTCACCCCTCCACTTT. Its translation is CASSLNDPQVYNSPLHF.

In its sample, this clone was seen once. The V and J genes are TRBV4-2 and TRBJ2-7; either TRBD1 or TRBD2 may fit D (5 bases each). Germline loops: CDR1 LGHNA, CDR2 YNFKEQ. The CDR3 spans 15 residues. The V gene lost 4 bases and the J gene lost 1 base, with 14 bases spanning the gap. CDR3 protein: CASSLGVTSSYEQYF. CDR3 sequence (DNA): TGTGCCAGCAGCCTAGGGGTAACTAGTTCCTACGAGCAGTACTTC.

This chain uses TRBV27 with TRBJ1-3, with D possibly matching TRBD1 (6 bases). The CDR3 is 15 residues long. Trimming stripped 4 bases from V and 0 bases from J, with 10 bases between. Germline lookup yields CDR1 MNHEY and CDR2 SMNVEV (reference sequence). DNA of the CDR3: TGTGCCAGCAGTTCGACAGGAAGCTCTGGAAACACCATATATTTT. It codes for CASSSTGSSGNTIYF.

The chain combines TRBV7-8 with TRBJ1-2, with a tentative D call TRBD1 (6 bases). Germline CDR1 SGHVS, CDR2 FQNEAQ. The CDR3 spans 15 residues. The ends were cut back, 8 bases at V and 8 bases at J, with 24 bases in the middle. CDR3 sequence (DNA): TGTGCCAGCTCTCTGGGGGCTATTGCTTTTGCCGGCTACACCTTC. It codes for CASSLGAIAFAGYTF.

This sequence joins TRBV27 and TRBJ2-7; D is ambiguous. V shed 4 bases and J shed 3 bases, with 7 bases lying between them. The CDR3 length is 12 residues. Germline CDR1 and CDR2: MNHEY and SMNVEV (reference sequence). The CDR3 sequence is CASSSSGYEQYF. The CDR3 bases are TGTGCCAGCAGTTCCTCCGGCTACGAGCAGTACTTC.

The chain couples TRBV28 to TRBJ2-3; unclear D gene. Germline CDR1 and CDR2: MDHEN and SYDVKM. Trimming left V 3 bases short and J 10 bases short, with 32 bases between. The CDR3 sequence is 19 residues long. The CDR3 protein is CASSFPTIPNSPGVQAQYF. The CDR3, as DNA: TGTGCCAGCAGTTTCCCTACAATTCCAAACTCGCCGGGCGTTCAGGCGCAGTATTTT.

The rearrangement uses TRBV28 and TRBJ2-5; 8 positions match TRBD2. Germline V gene data show CDR1 as MDHEN and CDR2 as SYDVKM. This CDR3 has 15 residues. J gave up 2 bases and V 5 bases, and 7 bases lay outside the gene matches. CDR3 region: CASSGGTREQETQYF. Here the CDR3 DNA reads TGTGCCAGCAGTGGCGGGACTAGGGAGCAAGAGACCCAGTACTTC.

The chain is built from TRBV9 and TRBJ1-1; D perhaps matches TRBD1 (5 bases). This CDR3 spans 13 amino acids. V lost 1 base to trimming and J lost 6 bases, with 10 bases between them. Germline V gene data show CDR1 as SGDLS and CDR2 as YYNGEE. CDR3 protein: CASSVIWGSEAFF. CDR3 nucleotide sequence: TGTGCCAGCAGCGTAATATGGGGGTCTGAAGCTTTCTTT.

V gene TRBV7-9 combines with J gene TRBJ1-3; D call uncertain. This CDR3 is 14 amino acids long. V lost 2 bases and J lost 3, with 8 bases in between. In germline, CDR1 is SEHNR, CDR2 FQNEAQ (reference sequence). The CDR3 DNA reads TGTGCCAGCAGCTTACCGGACCTTGGAAACACCATATATTTT. Encoded protein: CASSLPDLGNTIYF.

This chain links TRBV7-9 with TRBJ2-5; the match to TRBD1 covers 8 bases. The CDR3 totals 17 residues. After removal of 5 bases from V and 5 bases from J, the junction contained 16 bases not matched to a gene. CDR1 and CDR2 (germline): SEHNR, FQNEAQ (reference sequence). CDR3 sequence reads: CASSPAGPGGRGETQYF. The CDR3 DNA follows: TGTGCCAGCAGCCCAGCCGGGCCAGGGGGCCGGGGTGAGACCCAGTACTTC.

The chain employs TRBV18 and TRBJ1-2; D may be TRBD1 (6 bases). From germline, CDR1 is KGHSH and CDR2 LQKENI. V was trimmed by 3 bases and J by 8 bases, leaving 7 bases between them. The CDR3 is made up of 11 amino acids. CDR3 coding DNA: TGTGCCAGCTCACCGGGACAAGGCTACACCTTC. This sequence encodes CASSPGQGYTF. The full variable domain, completed using reference TRBV18 and TRBJ1-2, is NAGVMQNPRHLVRRRGQEARLRCSPMKGHSHVYWYRQLPEEGLKFMVYLQKENIIDESGMPKERFSAEFPKEGPSILRIQQVVRGDSAAYFCASSPGQGYTFGSGTRLTVV.

The chain has TRBV28 and TRBJ2-7, with a possible D match to TRBD2 (5 bases). The CDR3 length is 14 residues. The germline V gene encodes CDR1 MDHEN and CDR2 SYDVKM. The V end was cut by 3 bases, the J end by 0 bases, with 9 bases between. The CDR3 sequence: CASSFSGISYEQYF. The CDR3 region has the DNA TGTGCCAGCAGTTTCTCGGGGATCTCCTACGAGCAGTACTTC.

The chain carries TRBV20-1 and TRBJ2-7; D gene ambiguous. The CDR3 loop spans 11 amino acids. Germline V gene data show CDR1 as DFQATT and CDR2 as SNEGSKA (reference sequence). V lost 6 bases and J lost 3, with 9 bases in between. CDR3 sequence (DNA): TGCAGTGCCGGATTAGGCTACGAGCAGTACTTC. It specifies CSAGLGYEQYF.

The V call is TRBV19, the J call TRBJ2-7; maybe TRBD1 (6 bases). The V end was cut by 0 bases, the J end by 12 bases, with 15 bases between. Germline CDR1 and CDR2: LNHDA and SQIVND (reference sequence). There are 13 residues in the CDR3. The CDR3 DNA is TGTGCCAGTAGTATAGATTTGGCAGGGGATTTGTACTTC. It specifies CASSIDLAGDLYF.

The chain is built from TRBV6-5 and TRBJ2-7; D might be TRBD2 (6 bases). This CDR3 has 14 residues. V was clipped by 8 bases and J by 5 bases, with 19 bases between them. CDR1 MNHEY and CDR2 SVGAGI come from the germline V gene. The DNA of the CDR3 is TGTGCCAGCTCCTTCGCGGCTAGCGTAAACGAGCAGTACTTC. This encodes CASSFAASVNEQYF.

The chain carries TRBV5-1 and TRBJ1-1, with D perhaps TRBD1 (6 bases). Germline-derived CDR1 and CDR2 are SGHRS and YFSETQ. The CDR3 spans 14 residues. The V end lost 3 bases, the J end lost 5 bases, and 14 bases lay between the germline ends. The CDR3 loop is CASSWSRGQTEAFF. The CDR3 DNA is TGCGCCAGCAGCTGGTCTCGGGGGCAAACTGAAGCTTTCTTT.

V and J are TRBV28 and TRBJ2-2; D is unresolved. V lost 3 bases and J 2 bases, leaving 7 bases between the germline ends. The CDR3 loop spans 14 amino acids. The V gene's germline CDR1 is MDHEN and CDR2 SYDVKM. CDR3 bases: TGTGCCAGCAGTTTGTGGGGTAACACCGGGGAGCTGTTTTTT. Its protein is CASSLWGNTGELFF.

This chain uses TRBV6-5 with TRBJ2-7; D gene ambiguous. Per the germline V gene, CDR1 is MNHEY and CDR2 is SVGAGI. CDR3 length equals 15 residues. V lost 5 bases, J lost 5 bases, and 19 bases lay in between. This chain's CDR3 is CASSTHWATLDEQYF. The CDR3 DNA reads TGTGCCAGCAGTACCCATTGGGCCACCCTCGACGAGCAGTACTTC.